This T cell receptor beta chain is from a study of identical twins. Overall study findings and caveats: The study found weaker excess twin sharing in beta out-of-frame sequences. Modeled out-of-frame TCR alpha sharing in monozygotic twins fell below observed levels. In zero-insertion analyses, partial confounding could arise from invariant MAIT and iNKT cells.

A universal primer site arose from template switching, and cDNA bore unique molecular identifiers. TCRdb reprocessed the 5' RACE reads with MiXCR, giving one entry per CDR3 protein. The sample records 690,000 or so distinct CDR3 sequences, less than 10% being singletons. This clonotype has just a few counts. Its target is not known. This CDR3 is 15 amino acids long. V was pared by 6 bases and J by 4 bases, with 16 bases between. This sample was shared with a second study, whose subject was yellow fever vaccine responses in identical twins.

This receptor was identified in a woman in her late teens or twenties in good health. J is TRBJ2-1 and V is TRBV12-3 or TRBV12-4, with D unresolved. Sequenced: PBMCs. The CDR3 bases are TGTGCCAGCAGCTTTTTGCTCGGGCCTTACAATGAGCAGTTCTTC. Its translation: CASSFLLGPYNEQFF.